The clone carrying this T cell receptor beta chain was counted at least ten times. No antigen is known for it. Given a much more abundant clone one base away, this may be a read error. The sample comes from a study of T cells in Graves' hyperthyroidism and ophthalmopathy. Study in general: At initial diagnosis, before any treatment had begun, peripheral blood was obtained.

Together with thyroid ultrasound, orbital computed tomography, serum thyroxine and TRAb, clinical symptoms were used for diagnoses. It was 10 ml of fresh peripheral blood that supplied the PBMCs. CDR1 and CDR2 from the germline V gene are LNHDA and SQIVND (reference sequence). CDR3 length: 14 residues. Amplified TCR beta CDR3 regions came from RNA transcripts. First-round RT-PCR targeting the TCR CDR3 was performed with the HTBI primer set. TCRdb called the multiplex PCR reads again in MiXCR, with one record for every CDR3 protein. The data contain some 320,000 distinct CDR3 sequences, around 13% of them singletons. The study, taken as a whole, reports: Among clonotypes expanded in thyroid above 0.001, most were also found in blood.

This chain links TRBV19 with TRBJ1-5, with no clear D. Sequencing was carried out using blood. The sequence was collected from a woman between 35 and 50 years old with Graves' ophthalmopathy. CDR3: CVSSIGRQRQPQHF. CDR3 sequence (DNA): TGTGTCAGTAGTATTGGTAGGCAACGTCAGCCCCAGCATTTT.